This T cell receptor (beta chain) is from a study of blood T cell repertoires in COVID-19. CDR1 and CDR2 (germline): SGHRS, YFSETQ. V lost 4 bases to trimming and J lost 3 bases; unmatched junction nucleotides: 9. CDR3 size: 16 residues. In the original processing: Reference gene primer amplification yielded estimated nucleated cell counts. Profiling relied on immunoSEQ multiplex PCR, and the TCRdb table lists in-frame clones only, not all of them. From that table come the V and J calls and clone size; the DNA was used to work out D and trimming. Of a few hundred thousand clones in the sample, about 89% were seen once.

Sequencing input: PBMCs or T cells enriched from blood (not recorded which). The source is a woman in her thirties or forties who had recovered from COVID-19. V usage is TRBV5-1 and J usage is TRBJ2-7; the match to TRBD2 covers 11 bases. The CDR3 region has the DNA TGCGCCAGCAGCCCGAAACTAGCGGGAGTTTACTACGAGCAGTACTTC. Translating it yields CASSPKLAGVYYEQYF.